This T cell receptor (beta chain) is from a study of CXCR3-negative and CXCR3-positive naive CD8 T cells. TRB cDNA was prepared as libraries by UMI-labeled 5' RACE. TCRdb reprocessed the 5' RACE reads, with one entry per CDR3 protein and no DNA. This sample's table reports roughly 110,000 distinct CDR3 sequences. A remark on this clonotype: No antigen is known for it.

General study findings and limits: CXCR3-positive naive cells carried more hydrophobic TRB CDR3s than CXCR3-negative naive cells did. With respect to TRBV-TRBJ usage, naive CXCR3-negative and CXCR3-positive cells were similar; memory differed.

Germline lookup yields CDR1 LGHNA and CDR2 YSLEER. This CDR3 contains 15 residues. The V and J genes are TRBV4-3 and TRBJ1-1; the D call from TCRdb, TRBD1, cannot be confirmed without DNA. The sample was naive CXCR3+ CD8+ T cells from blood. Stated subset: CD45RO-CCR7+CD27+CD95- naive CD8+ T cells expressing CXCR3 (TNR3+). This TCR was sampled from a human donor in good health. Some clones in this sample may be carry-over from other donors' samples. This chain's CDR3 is CASSQGRGPDTEAFF.